These 14 T cell receptor beta chains were sequenced from one sample in a study of blood T cells in healthy people across ages. The second PCR ran about 7 to 12 cycles with a sample-barcoded 5' primer and J-beta primers. Each CDR3 protein is one row after TCRdb ran MiXCR on the 5' RACE reads. The sample lists approximately 1,700,000 distinct CDR3 sequences, 35% to 50% seen once, with 20% to 25% in the top ten. Sequencing was carried out using blood. The receptors were sampled from a human donor in good health.

This clonotype came up a few times. The V call is TRBV7-2, the J call TRBJ2-7; D possibly uses TRBD1 or TRBD2 (5 bases each). V was pared by 0 bases and J by 6 bases, with 12 bases between. Germline V gene data show CDR1 as SGHTA and CDR2 as FQGNSA. The CDR3 spans 14 residues. The CDR3 sequence: CASSLARGMGEQYF. The CDR3 DNA sequence: TGTGCCAGCAGCTTAGCGAGGGGTATGGGCGAGCAGTACTTC.

V and J are TRBV7-8 and TRBJ1-4; 9 bases are shared with TRBD1. V lost 3 bases, J lost 0 bases, and 8 bases stayed unmatched. The CDR3 has 18 amino acids. Germline CDR1 and CDR2: SGHVS and FQNEAQ. The CDR3, as DNA: TGTGCCAGCAGCTTGGGTGGGAGACAGGGGGCAACTAATGAAAAACTGTTTTTT. It codes for CASSLGGRQGATNEKLFF.

The V and J genes are TRBV7-9 and TRBJ2-1; TRBD2 matches 14 bases. CDR1 is SEHNR, CDR2 FQNEAQ, per germline (reference sequence). The CDR3 has 17 amino acids. The ends lost 1 base at V and 5 bases at J; junction bases unmatched: 4. Written as DNA, the CDR3 is TGTGCCAGCAGCTTAGGGGGGACTAGCGGGGGACACAATGAGCAGTTCTTC. Protein: CASSLGGTSGGHNEQFF. The variable domain in full, completed from reference TRBV7-9 and TRBJ2-1, reads DTGVSQNPRHKITKRGQNVTFRCDPISEHNRLYWYRQTLGQGPEFLTYFQNEAQLEKSRLLSDRFSAERPKGSFSTLEIQRTEQGDSAMYLCASSLGGTSGGHNEQFFGPGTRLTVL.

The rearrangement links TRBV7-2 to TRBJ2-3; no reliable D call. The CDR3 runs to 16 residues. CDR1 is SGHTA, CDR2 FQGNSA, per germline. Between the trimmed V and J ends, which lost 3 bases and 2 bases, there was a span of 15 bases. The CDR3 DNA reads as TGTGCCAGCAGCTTTTATAGCCACTTTTCCACAGATACGCAGTATTTT. Protein: CASSFYSHFSTDTQYF.

The CDR3 loop is CSVGSSGGRETQYF. The CDR3 DNA is TGCAGCGTCGGGTCTAGCGGGGGGCGAGAGACCCAGTACTTC. V usage is TRBV29-1 and J usage is TRBJ2-5; TRBD2 matches at 11 bases. Germline lookup yields CDR1 SQVTM and CDR2 ANQGSEA. This CDR3 is 14 amino acids long. The ends lost 6 bases at V and 4 bases at J; junction bases unmatched: 7.

Remarks on this clonotype: One junction end does not reproduce the germline sequence, and a read error may be involved. The chain links TRBV15 to TRBJ1-2; D not resolved. Germline V gene lookup returns CDR1 LNHNV and CDR2 YYDKDF (reference sequence). This CDR3 spans 13 amino acids. CDR3 in DNA: TGTGCCATCAGCCCTTCTTCCAACTATGGCTACACCTTC. Its translation is CAISPSSNYGYTF.

This clonotype was seen once. A read error may explain this, as a much larger clone is one base away. The V and J genes are TRBV7-9 and TRBJ2-1; TRBD1 matches 7 bases. V lost 5 bases, J lost 9 bases, and 10 bases stayed unmatched. The CDR3 contains 14 residues. Germline CDR1 reads SEHNR; CDR2 reads FQNEAQ (reference sequence). The CDR3, as DNA: TGTGCCAGCAGCAGAGGGGGCTATACTGTTGAGCAGTTCTTC. Its translation is CASSRGGYTVEQFF. The entire variable domain, with the rest obtained from reference TRBV7-9 and TRBJ2-1, is as follows: DTGVSQNPRHKITKRGQNVTFRCDPISEHNRLYWYRQTLGQGPEFLTYFQNEAQLEKSRLLSDRFSAERPKGSFSTLEIQRTEQGDSAMYLCASSRGGYTVEQFFGPGTRLTVL.

The chain recombines TRBV9 with TRBJ1-1; D is unresolved. CDR1 is SGDLS, CDR2 YYNGEE, per germline. This CDR3 has 13 residues. Deletions cut 5 bases from V and 3 bases from J, with 11 bases between. This CDR3 is CASSPHADTEAFF. CDR3 coding DNA: TGTGCCAGCAGTCCCCATGCGGACACTGAAGCTTTCTTT.

The chain recombines TRBV10-3 with TRBJ2-6; weak D call: TRBD2 (6 bases). The CDR3 spans 15 residues. Trimming pared 11 bases from V and 0 bases from J, leaving 14 bases between. Per the germline V gene, CDR1 is ENHRY and CDR2 is SYGVKD. CDR3 sequence reads: CAAGQESSGANVLTF. The CDR3 DNA reads as TGTGCCGCGGGGCAGGAGAGCTCTGGGGCCAACGTCCTGACTTTC.

This clonotype was observed a handful of times. V usage is TRBV4-3 and J usage is TRBJ1-3, with D unresolved. V shed 2 bases and J shed 0 bases, with 8 bases lying between them. The length of the CDR3 is 15 residues. CDR1 is LGHNA and CDR2 is YSLEER in the germline V gene. The CDR3 here is CASSQLASSGNTIYF. The CDR3 region has the DNA TGCGCCAGCAGCCAACTGGCGAGCTCTGGAAACACCATATATTTT.

The chain is built from TRBV4-1 and TRBJ2-7, with D possibly matching TRBD1 (6 bases). This CDR3 has 14 residues. Between the trimmed V and J ends, which lost 1 base and 6 bases, there was a span of 13 bases. Per the germline V gene, CDR1 is MGHRA and CDR2 is YSYEKL. CDR3 sequence: CASSQVGAGLEQYF. CDR3 DNA: TGCGCCAGCAGCCAAGTGGGGGCAGGGCTCGAGCAGTACTTC.

The rearrangement links TRBV5-1 to TRBJ2-7; the match to TRBD2 covers 10 bases. Trimming took 3 bases from V and 3 from J; bases not matched to a gene: 9. The CDR3 is made up of 16 amino acids. Germline CDR1 SGHRS, CDR2 YFSETQ. The CDR3, as DNA: TGCGCCAGCAGCTATTCTAGCGGGGGACCCCTCTACGAGCAGTACTTC. Amino acid sequence: CASSYSSGGPLYEQYF.

V and J are TRBV7-9 and TRBJ1-1, with 7 bases lining up with TRBD1. Germline trimming cut 7 bases from V and 7 bases from J; bases unmatched to any gene: 9. Germline V gene lookup returns CDR1 SEHNR and CDR2 FQNEAQ (reference sequence). The CDR3 spans 13 residues. In DNA, the CDR3 is TGTGCCAGCACCGACTACAGGGGTAGTGAAGCTTTCTTT. This encodes CASTDYRGSEAFF.

This chain links TRBV7-6 with TRBJ2-3, with D perhaps matching TRBD2 (5 bases). V lost 2 bases and J lost 3, with 18 bases in between. This CDR3 region has 17 residues. Germline CDR1 and CDR2: SGHVS and FNYEAQ. The CDR3 sequence is CASSLMPPRSGTDTQYF. In nucleotides, the CDR3 is TGTGCCAGCAGCTTAATGCCCCCTCGGTCGGGGACAGATACGCAGTATTTT.